These T cell receptor beta chains were read from a single sample in a study of T cell clonotyping in hematopoietic cell transplantation. The method was immunoSEQ multiplex PCR; TCRdb's version includes in-frame clones alone and lacks a portion of them. This sample has approximately 6,900 clones, with approximately 88% found just once. Specimen: PBMCs, collected 100 days after allogeneic stem cell transplant. These receptors all come from a male patient younger than 30 who had an allogeneic stem cell transplant from a related donor, so the T cells may come from the graft donor. Some clones in this sample may be carry-over from other donors' samples. The CDR3 runs from the conserved cysteine through the conserved F or W. Each record gives: J gene, V gene, D gene, clone size, CDR3 DNA, CDR3 protein. A D gene is named only where the DNA matches it firmly. Not every row has a clone size; where given, it reads once, few, many or a size class.

TRBJ2-3 | TRBV6-4 | TRBD2 | few | TGTGCCAGCAGTGACGGGACTAGCGGCACAGATACGCAGTATTTT | CASSDGTSGTDTQYF
TRBJ2-3 | TRBV29-1 | TRBD2 | few | TGCAGCGTTGAAGCAAGGTCTAGCGGGAGGGCAGATACGCAGTATTTT | CSVEARSSGRADTQYF
TRBJ1-1 | TRBV5-5 | NA | NA | TGTGCCAGCAGCTCACAGGTCATTAACACTGAAGCTTTCTTT | CASSSQVINTEAFF
TRBJ2-2 | TRBV6-1 | NA | NA | TGTGCCAGCAGTGAAGTGGACACCGGGGAGCTGTTTTTT | CASSEVDTGELFF
TRBJ2-3 | TRBV10-3 | TRBD2 | once | TGTGCCATCAGTCCCACTAGCGGGCTGACAGATACGCAGTATTTT | CAISPTSGLTDTQYF
TRBJ2-3 | TRBV5-4 | TRBD2 | NA | TGTGCCAGCAGCTCCTATGGACTAGCGGGTGTGAGGAGAGATACGCAGTATTTT | CASSSYGLAGVRRDTQYF
TRBJ1-3 | TRBV7-6 | NA | NA | TGTGCCAGCAGCTTAGAGGCTGGTTCCTCTGGAAACACCATATATTTT | CASSLEAGSSGNTIYF
TRBJ2-5 | TRBV7-2 | TRBD1 | NA | TGTGCCAGCAGCTTTCAACAGGGGGCAGGGGAGACCCAGTACTTC | CASSFQQGAGETQYF
TRBJ1-1 | TRBV5-6 | NA | NA | TGTGCCAGCACCAGGGACGGAGAAGCTTTCTTT | CASTRDGEAFF
TRBJ2-2 | TRBV19 | TRBD2 | NA | TGTGCCACTTCTAGGACTAGCTACACCGGGGAGCTGTTTTTT | CATSRTSYTGELFF
TRBJ2-1 | TRBV5-4 | NA | NA | TGTGCCAGCAGCTTCCAGGGTTACTATGAGCAGTTCTTC | CASSFQGYYEQFF
TRBJ2-1 | TRBV27 | NA | NA | TGTGCCAGCAGTTTATCGCTACAGGCTAGGAGTGAGCAGTTCTTC | CASSLSLQARSEQFF
TRBJ1-5 | TRBV27 | NA | few | TGTGCCAGCAGGGGGGGGAATCAGCCCCAGCATTTT | CASRGGNQPQHF
TRBJ1-5 | TRBV4-3 | NA | NA | TGCGCCAGCAGCCAAGAGGGGGGTCGGCCCCAGCATTTT | CASSQEGGRPQHF
TRBJ1-1 | TRBV19 | NA | medium-sized | TGTGCCAGTACTCCCCAGGACAGCAACACTGAAGCTTTCTTT | CASTPQDSNTEAFF